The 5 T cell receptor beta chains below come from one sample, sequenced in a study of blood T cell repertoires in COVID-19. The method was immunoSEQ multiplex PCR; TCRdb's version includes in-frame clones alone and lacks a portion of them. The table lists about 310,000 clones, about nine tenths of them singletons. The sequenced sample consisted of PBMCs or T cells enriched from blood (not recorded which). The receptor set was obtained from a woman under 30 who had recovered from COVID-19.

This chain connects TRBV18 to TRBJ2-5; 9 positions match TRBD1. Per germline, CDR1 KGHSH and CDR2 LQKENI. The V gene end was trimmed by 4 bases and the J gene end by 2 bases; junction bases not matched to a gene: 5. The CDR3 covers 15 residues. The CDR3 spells CASSLMTGGQETQYF. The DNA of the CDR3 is TGTGCCAGCTCACTTATGACAGGGGGTCAAGAGACCCAGTACTTC.

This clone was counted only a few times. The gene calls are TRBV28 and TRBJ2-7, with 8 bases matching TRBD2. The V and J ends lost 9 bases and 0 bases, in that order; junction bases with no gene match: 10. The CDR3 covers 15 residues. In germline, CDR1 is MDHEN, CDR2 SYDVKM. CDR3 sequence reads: CASFPGGRSSYEQYF. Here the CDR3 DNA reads TGTGCCAGTTTTCCGGGGGGGCGGAGCTCCTACGAGCAGTACTTC.

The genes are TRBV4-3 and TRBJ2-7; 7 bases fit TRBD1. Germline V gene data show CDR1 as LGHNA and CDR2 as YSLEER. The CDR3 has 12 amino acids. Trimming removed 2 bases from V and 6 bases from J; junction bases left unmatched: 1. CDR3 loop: CASSQRQGEQYF. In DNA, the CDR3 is TGCGCCAGCAGCCAACGACAGGGCGAGCAGTACTTC.

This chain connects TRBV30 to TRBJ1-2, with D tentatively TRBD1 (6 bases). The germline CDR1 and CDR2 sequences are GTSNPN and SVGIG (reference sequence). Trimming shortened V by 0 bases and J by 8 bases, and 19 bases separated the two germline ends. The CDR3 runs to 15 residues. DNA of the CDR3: TGTGCCTGGAGTGTACTCTCCACCACTCAGGGGGGCTACACCTTC. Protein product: CAWSVLSTTQGGYTF.

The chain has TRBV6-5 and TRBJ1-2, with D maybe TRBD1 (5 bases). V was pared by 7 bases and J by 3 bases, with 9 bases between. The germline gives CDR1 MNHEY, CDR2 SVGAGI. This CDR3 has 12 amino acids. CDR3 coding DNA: TGTGCCAGCAAGTGGGGGGACTATGGCTACACCTTC. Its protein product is CASKWGDYGYTF.